This T cell receptor (beta chain) appears in the sequencing data of a study of Graves' ophthalmopathy and Graves' hyperthyroidism. General study results and limits: Progression of ophthalmopathy was predicted by the model with about 66% sensitivity and roughly 78% specificity.

Scientists amplified the TCR beta CDR3 regions from RNA transcripts. Following a first-round RT-PCR that used HTBI primers, a second-round multiplex PCR was carried out. TCRdb called the multiplex PCR reads again in MiXCR, with one record for every CDR3 protein. The sample lists a few hundred thousand distinct CDR3 sequences, about 16% occurring once. Germline V lookup: CDR1 LNHDA, CDR2 SQIVND (reference sequence). V gave up 2 bases and J gave up 6 bases; unmatched junction bases: 2. This CDR3 has 13 amino acids. A remark on this clonotype: The antigen remains undetermined.

Patients were diagnosed from clinical symptoms, serum thyroxine, TRAb, thyroid ultrasound and orbital computed tomography. The authors used Ficoll-Paque density gradient centrifugation to separate PBMCs. The input was 8.5 to 10 ml of fresh peripheral blood. The receptor was isolated from a woman aged 18 to 35 with stable Graves' hyperthyroidism. Material: peripheral blood. V is TRBV19 and J is TRBJ1-2; TRBD1 matches 8 bases. CDR3 sequence reads: CASSIRTGNGYTF. DNA of the CDR3: TGTGCCAGTAGTATACGGACAGGGAATGGCTACACCTTC.